Presented here are 10 T cell receptor beta chains from one specimen sequenced in a study of cytomegalovirus exposure and HLA in healthy donors. PCR involved 60 Vbeta and 13 Jbeta primers. Some clones are missing from TCRdb's copy, which holds only in-frame ones; the method was immunoSEQ multiplex PCR. Of 150,000 to 200,000 clones in the sample, around 80% are singletons; the top ten hold approximately 6.8%. The sample consisted of PBMCs. The receptors were gathered from a male donor in good health and CMV-seropositive.

The genes are TRBV10-3 and TRBJ2-5; D unresolved. Looked up from germline, CDR1 is ENHRY and CDR2 is SYGVKD. The CDR3 length is 13 residues. V was cut by 3 bases and J by 1 base, with 6 bases left in between. This CDR3 is CAISDNPQETQYF. CDR3 DNA: TGTGCCATCAGTGATAATCCCCAAGAGACCCAGTACTTC.

The chain combines TRBV4-2 with TRBJ2-7; D is possibly TRBD2 (6 bases). The germline V and J ends were trimmed by 4 bases and 3 bases, with 10 bases remaining between them. The germline V gene has CDR1 LGHNA and CDR2 YNFKEQ. The length of the CDR3 is 13 residues. The CDR3: CASSPGEDYEQYF. DNA of the CDR3: TGTGCCAGCAGCCCGGGAGAAGACTACGAGCAGTACTTC.

The gene calls are TRBV9 and TRBJ1-2; perhaps TRBD1 as D (5 bases). The CDR3 is 15 residues long. CDR1 and CDR2 from the germline V gene are SGDLS and YYNGEE. V dropped 4 bases and J dropped 4 bases, with 17 bases sitting between them. This CDR3 is CASSPMEGHGYGYTF. The CDR3 DNA is TGTGCCAGCAGCCCTATGGAGGGGCACGGCTATGGCTACACCTTC.

The chain couples TRBV19 to TRBJ2-7; weak D call: TRBD1 (5 bases). Trimming shortened V by 4 bases and J by 6 bases, and 7 bases separated the two germline ends. This CDR3 has 11 residues. Germline-derived CDR1 and CDR2 are LNHDA and SQIVND (reference sequence). CDR3 sequence reads: CASSTDSEQYF. CDR3 nucleotides: TGTGCCAGTAGTACAGACAGCGAGCAGTACTTC.

The chain links TRBV7-2 to TRBJ1-5; 10 bases are shared with TRBD1. CDR1 and CDR2 from the germline V gene are SGHTA and FQGNSA. The trim removed 3 bases at V and 2 bases at J, leaving 4 bases unmatched. The CDR3 is 16 amino acids. CDR3 residues: CASSFVGQGGNQPQHF. CDR3 coding DNA: TGTGCCAGCAGCTTCGTTGGACAGGGGGGCAATCAGCCCCAGCATTTT.

This chain connects TRBV4-2 to TRBJ2-5; the match to TRBD2 covers 9 bases. The V gene end was trimmed by 3 bases and the J gene end by 2 bases; junction bases not matched to a gene: 7. This CDR3 region has 16 residues. The germline gives CDR1 LGHNA, CDR2 YNFKEQ. The CDR3: CASSQGAGGGQETQYF. The CDR3 DNA sequence: TGTGCCAGCAGCCAGGGGGCGGGGGGGGGACAAGAGACCCAGTACTTC.

The V call is TRBV7-2, the J call TRBJ2-2, with D unclear. The CDR3 loop spans 14 amino acids. V was shortened by 2 bases and J by 4 bases, with 8 bases between the two germline ends. The V gene's germline CDR1 is SGHTA and CDR2 FQGNSA. CDR3 sequence (DNA): TGTGCCAGCAGCTTATCACAGCTCACCGGGGAGCTGTTTTTT. Protein: CASSLSQLTGELFF.

On this clone: The CDR3 does not end in the conserved phenylalanine or tryptophan, so this is likely a read error. This chain uses TRBV29-1 with TRBJ1-1, with a weak D call TRBD1 (5 bases). The CDR3 has 13 amino acids. Trimming cost V 5 bases and J 2 bases, with 12 bases left between them. CDR1 is SQVTM, CDR2 ANQGSEA, per germline. CDR3 region: CSVTRQTNTEAFL. The CDR3 nucleotides read TGCAGCGTTACGAGACAGACAAACACTGAAGCTTTCTTG.

The V gene is TRBV23-1, the J gene TRBJ1-4, with 7 bases aligning to TRBD1. TRBV23-1 falls under the ORF class, with uncertain function. With 8 bases clipped from V and 7 bases from J, the junction kept 19 bases outside the gene matches. The CDR3 has 17 amino acids. The chain's CDR3 is CASPTYRDSQVSEKLFF. The CDR3 DNA follows: TGCGCCAGCCCAACCTATCGGGACAGCCAGGTGAGTGAAAAACTGTTTTTT.

The sample holds a few counts of this clone. The rearrangement joins TRBV27 to TRBJ2-7; D is ambiguous. CDR1 and CDR2 from the germline V gene are MNHEY and SMNVEV (reference sequence). V was pared by 5 bases and J by 1 base, with 3 bases between. The CDR3 has 11 residues. CDR3 sequence: CASSLSYEQYF. CDR3 in DNA: TGTGCCAGCAGTCTTTCCTACGAGCAGTACTTC.